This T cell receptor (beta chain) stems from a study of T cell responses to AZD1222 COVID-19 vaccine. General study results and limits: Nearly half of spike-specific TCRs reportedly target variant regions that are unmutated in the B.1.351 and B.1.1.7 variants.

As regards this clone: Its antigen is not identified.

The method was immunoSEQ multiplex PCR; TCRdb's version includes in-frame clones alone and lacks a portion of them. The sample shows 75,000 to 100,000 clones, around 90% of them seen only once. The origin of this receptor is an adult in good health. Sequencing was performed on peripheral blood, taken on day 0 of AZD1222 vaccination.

The CDR3 region has the DNA TGTGCCAGCAGCCCCCCCGGGGGACTCCACTACGAGCAGTACTTC. Amino acid sequence: CASSPPGGLHYEQYF. V usage is TRBV5-4 and J usage is TRBJ2-7; D may be TRBD2 (6 bases). This CDR3 region has 15 residues. Looked up from germline, CDR1 is SGHNT and CDR2 is YYREEE (reference sequence). V dropped 4 bases and J dropped 3 bases, with 17 bases sitting between them.